This TCR beta chain appears in the sequencing data of a study of blood T cells in healthy people across ages. Findings and limits, study-wide: Unsorted PBMCs ruled out conclusive naive versus antigen-experienced comparison.

The authors ran a second PCR of roughly 6 to 11 cycles using a sample-barcoded 5' primer and a J-beta primer mix. One entry per CDR3 protein, called by TCRdb with MiXCR from the 5' RACE reads. The sample records roughly 1,300,000 distinct CDR3 sequences, almost 60% being singletons. Germline CDR1 is MNHEY and CDR2 is SMNVEV (reference sequence). CDR3 length equals 15 residues. This clonotype was found a few times. Its matching antigen is unknown. The receptor's source is a man aged 18 to 30 in good health. What was sequenced was blood. This sequence joins TRBV27 and TRBJ2-1; the match to TRBD1 covers 10 bases. With the DNA end fitting TRBJ2-7 better, the J assignment may be wrong. CDR3 residues: CASSLGQGPYNEQYF. As DNA, the CDR3 is TGTGCCAGCAGTCTGGGACAGGGGCCCTACAATGAGCAGTACTTC.